This passage covers 6 T cell receptor beta chains from one sample sequenced in a study of blood T cell repertoires in COVID-19. Libraries were prepared by immunoSEQ multiplex PCR; TCRdb keeps only in-frame clonotypes and omits some of them. This table holds about 210,000 clones, around 80% found once. The sample consisted of peripheral blood. The receptor set was obtained from a man aged 45-65 years with active or convalescent COVID-19.

This chain joins TRBV9 and TRBJ1-1; D ambiguous. This CDR3 has 14 residues. The V gene's germline CDR1 is SGDLS and CDR2 YYNGEE. V was clipped by 3 bases and J by 0 bases, with 9 bases between them. The DNA for the CDR3 is TGTGCCAGCAGCGCTAGGAGTATGAACACTGAAGCTTTCTTT. Translation gives CASSARSMNTEAFF.

The chain employs TRBV7-9 and TRBJ1-3, with D possibly TRBD1 on 5 matching bases. The CDR3 totals 13 residues. Germline V gives CDR1 SEHNR, CDR2 FQNEAQ (reference sequence). V was clipped by 6 bases and J by 3 bases, with 9 bases between them. The CDR3 DNA reads TGTGCCAGCAGAAGGGGTGTTGGAAACACCATATATTTT. Residues: CASRRGVGNTIYF.

This clone was counted a few times. J is TRBJ2-2 and V is TRBV24-1; maybe TRBD1 (6 bases). The CDR3 runs 15 residues. Trimming shortened V by 6 bases and J by 4 bases, and 14 bases separated the two germline ends. CDR1 and CDR2 from the germline V gene are KGHDR and SFDVKD. The CDR3 DNA reads TGTGCCACCAGTACAGGGAGATCCCGCACCGGGGAGCTGTTTTTT. Its protein product is CATSTGRSRTGELFF.

The chain couples TRBV5-1 to TRBJ2-2; TRBD2 aligns across 7 bases. Germline-derived CDR1 and CDR2 are SGHRS and YFSETQ. V lost 3 bases, J lost 2 bases, and 13 bases stayed unmatched. The CDR3 spans 18 residues. The CDR3 protein is CASSSPFGGSLNTGELFF. CDR3 coding DNA: TGCGCCAGCAGCTCTCCCTTCGGCGGGAGTCTAAACACCGGGGAGCTGTTTTTT.

The chain has TRBV5-1 and TRBJ1-2, with 8 nucleotides matching TRBD1. The germline gives CDR1 SGHRS, CDR2 YFSETQ. With 3 bases clipped from V and 3 bases from J, the junction kept 4 bases outside the gene matches. The CDR3 spans 14 residues. CDR3 in DNA: TGCGCCAGCAGCTCAGGGGGCATGGACTATGGCTACACCTTC. Residues: CASSSGGMDYGYTF.

The chain employs TRBV28 and TRBJ1-3; D remains ambiguous. Between the trimmed V and J ends, which lost 5 bases and 0 bases, there was a span of 2 bases. In germline, CDR1 is MDHEN, CDR2 SYDVKM. The CDR3 runs 12 residues. The CDR3 bases are TGTGCCAGCAGTCTCTCTGGAAACACCATATATTTT. Protein: CASSLSGNTIYF. Drawing the rest from reference TRBV28 and TRBJ1-3, the complete variable domain is DVKVTQSSRYLVKRTGEKVFLECVQDMDHENMFWYRQDPGLGLRLIYFSYDVKMKEKGDIPEGYSVSREKKERFSLILESASTNQTSMYLCASSLSGNTIYFGEGSWLTVV.